This TCR beta chain was retrieved from a study of a mutant IDH1 vaccine in newly diagnosed glioma. Repertoires were generated with immunoSEQ multiplex PCR, while TCRdb's copy carries only in-frame clones and drops some. The repertoire consists of about 34,000 clones, with approximately 80% occurring once and the leading ten covering approximately 9%. The study's findings and limits: Top-clonotype changes in peripheral T cells seemed unrelated to pseudoprogression.

Sample time point: baseline, week 1 (first vaccination visit). Regarding treatment: pre-vaccination baseline after standard-of-care therapy. Regarding this clone: Its target is not known.

This sample comprised peripheral blood mononuclear cells (PBMCs), obtained from a glioma patient treated with radiotherapy, temozolomide or both. The clonotype was recovered from a man in his forties or fifties with glioma. Some clones in this sample may be carry-over from other donors' samples.

CDR3 sequence: CASSIRTGGEAFF. The CDR3, as DNA: TGTGCCAGCAGTATCAGGACAGGGGGGGAAGCTTTCTTT. V usage is TRBV28 and J usage is TRBJ1-1; TRBD1 matches 10 bases. Trimming cost V 5 bases and J 8 bases; bases outside gene matches: 5. Germline assignment: CDR1 MDHEN and CDR2 SYDVKM. The CDR3 length is 13 residues.